A single sample gave rise to the 29 T cell receptor beta chains below, sequenced in a study of cytomegalovirus exposure and HLA in healthy donors. Primers for the PCR totalled 60 Vbeta and 13 Jbeta. Clones were sequenced by immunoSEQ multiplex PCR, and TCRdb holds only the in-frame ones, with some missing. The sample holds about 120,000 clones, about four fifths seen once. Source material: PBMCs. Receptors were obtained from a woman between 40 and 55 years old in good health and CMV-seronegative.

CDR3 loop: CASNQGARNTGELFF. The CDR3 DNA reads as TGTGCCAGCAACCAGGGGGCGCGAAACACCGGGGAGCTGTTTTTT. This chain connects TRBV28 to TRBJ2-2; 8 bases fit TRBD1. J lost 2 bases, V lost 7 bases, and 6 bases had no gene match. Germline CDR1 is MDHEN and CDR2 is SYDVKM. The CDR3 sequence is 15 residues long.

This clone was seen a few times. The genes are TRBV6-4 and TRBJ2-3; TRBD2 matches at 12 bases. V was pared by 4 bases and J by 6 bases, with 2 bases of the junction left unmatched. Germline CDR1 MRHNA, CDR2 SNTAGT. This CDR3 spans 14 amino acids. DNA of the CDR3: TGTGCCAGCAGTGCTAGCGGGGGGGCCGATACGCAGTATTTT. Translation: CASSASGGADTQYF.

This clone came up a few times. The chain couples TRBV27 to TRBJ1-4; D is ambiguous. The germline V gene has CDR1 MNHEY and CDR2 SMNVEV (reference sequence). With 5 bases removed from V and 8 bases from J, the gap between germline ends came to 18 bases. The CDR3 loop spans 15 amino acids. The CDR3 spells CASSPQGSGKEKLFF. CDR3 nucleotide sequence: TGTGCCAGCAGTCCGCAAGGGTCGGGGAAAGAAAAACTGTTTTTT.

The chain has TRBV7-9 and TRBJ2-7; 10 bases map to TRBD2. Germline CDR1 reads SEHNR; CDR2 reads FQNEAQ (reference sequence). The CDR3 runs 14 residues. J gave up 3 bases and V 6 bases, and 5 bases lay outside the gene matches. The CDR3: CASSRTSGYYEQYF. The CDR3 DNA reads TGTGCCAGCAGTCGGACTAGCGGATACTACGAGCAGTACTTC.

In DNA, the CDR3 is TGTGCCAGCAGCCCCGGACTAGCGGGAGGGGGGGACATTCAGTACTTC. This sequence encodes CASSPGLAGGGDIQYF. This sequence joins TRBV5-4 and TRBJ2-4; 15 bases are a match to TRBD2. This CDR3 has 16 amino acids. Germline V lookup: CDR1 SGHNT, CDR2 YYREEE (reference sequence). After removal of 4 bases from V and 8 bases from J, the junction contained 7 bases not matched to a gene.

The rearrangement joins TRBV15 to TRBJ2-3; 10 bases fit TRBD1. Germline CDR1 LNHNV, CDR2 YYDKDF (reference sequence). The CDR3 extends over 16 amino acids. V trimming: 1 base; J trimming: 7 bases; junction bases outside the gene matches: 8. CDR3 loop: CATSRGQGADGNTQYF. The CDR3 DNA is TGTGCCACCAGCAGAGGACAGGGGGCAGATGGAAATACGCAGTATTTT.

CDR3 amino acids: CASSGAPLQGPIKGNTIYF. As DNA, the CDR3 is TGTGCCAGCAGTGGAGCTCCTCTACAGGGGCCGATTAAGGGAAACACCATATATTTT. The chain has TRBV2 and TRBJ1-3; 7 bases match TRBD1. This CDR3 spans 19 amino acids. Germline-derived CDR1 and CDR2 are SNHLY and FYNNEI. Trimming at V came to 4 bases and at J to 4 bases, leaving 19 bases not matched to a gene.

The rearrangement joins TRBV6-1 to TRBJ2-3; TRBD1 matches 7 bases. V lost 7 bases to trimming and J lost 0 bases; unmatched junction nucleotides: 4. The CDR3 is made up of 14 amino acids. Germline V lookup: CDR1 MNHNS, CDR2 SASEGT. CDR3 bases: TGTGCCAGCACCTACAGGGGCAGCACAGATACGCAGTATTTT. Encoded protein: CASTYRGSTDTQYF.

This rearrangement joins TRBV6-5 to TRBJ1-1; a weak D match, TRBD1 (5 bases). The CDR3 is made up of 13 amino acids. Germline assignment: CDR1 MNHEY and CDR2 SVGAGI. Trimming removed 9 bases at V and 3 bases at J, with 14 bases between. The CDR3 spells CASGAFQDTEAFF. CDR3 DNA: TGTGCCAGTGGGGCCTTCCAGGACACTGAAGCTTTCTTT.

V usage is TRBV6-6 and J usage is TRBJ1-1; 8 bases fit TRBD1. The CDR3 length is 11 residues. CDR1 and CDR2 from the germline V gene are MNHNY and SVGAGI (reference sequence). V trimming: 7 bases; J trimming: 14 bases; junction bases outside the gene matches: 9. The CDR3 DNA reads as TGTGCCAGCAACGGGCCCAGGGGGCTATTCTTT. Protein sequence: CASNGPRGLFF.

V gene TRBV6-1 combines with J gene TRBJ1-5; D gene ambiguous. Germline V gives CDR1 MNHNS, CDR2 SASEGT. There are 15 residues in the CDR3. Trimming shortened V by 1 base and J by 5 bases, and 12 bases separated the two germline ends. CDR3 sequence (DNA): TGTGCCAGCAGTGAAGGAGTAGCCCGGCATCAGCCCCAGCATTTT. This sequence encodes CASSEGVARHQPQHF.

Notes on this clone: The sample holds other DNA sequences that translate to the same CDR3. The rearrangement links TRBV11-2 to TRBJ2-3; 7 bases line up with TRBD1. There are 15 residues in the CDR3. Unmatched junction bases numbered 1, after V lost 1 base and J lost 0 bases. Germline values: CDR1 SGHAT, CDR2 FQNNGV. CDR3: CASSLVGQSTDTQYF. CDR3 in DNA: TGTGCCAGCAGCTTAGTGGGACAGAGCACAGATACGCAGTATTTT. The full variable domain, completed using reference TRBV11-2 and TRBJ2-3, is EAGVAQSPRYKIIEKRQSVAFWCNPISGHATLYWYQQILGQGPKLLIQFQNNGVVDDSQLPKDRFSAERLKGVDSTLKIQPAKLEDSAVYLCASSLVGQSTDTQYFGPGTRLTVL.

The chain couples TRBV5-1 to TRBJ2-5; possible D gene TRBD1, 6 bases. The J call is doubtful: the DNA matches TRBJ2-7 better. Germline CDR1 reads SGHRS; CDR2 reads YFSETQ. The CDR3 is 14 amino acids. CDR3 protein: CASSLDRDTIEQYF. DNA for the CDR3: TGCGCCAGCAGCTTGGATCGGGACACCATCGAGCAGTACTTC.

This clone was seen a few times. The gene calls are TRBV5-1 and TRBJ1-1; 7 bases are shared with TRBD1. V lost 4 bases to trimming and J lost 1 base; unmatched junction nucleotides: 4. The CDR3 contains 14 residues. Germline V gene sequence: CDR1 SGHRS, CDR2 YFSETQ. CDR3 sequence reads: CASSPRQGNTEAFF. The CDR3 DNA is TGCGCCAGCAGCCCCAGACAGGGGAACACTGAAGCTTTCTTT.

The genes are TRBV27 and TRBJ2-5, with D maybe TRBD2 (5 bases). This CDR3 spans 13 amino acids. V was cut by 5 bases and J by 5 bases, with 12 bases left in between. The germline CDR1 and CDR2 sequences are MNHEY and SMNVEV (reference sequence). The CDR3 DNA reads as TGTGCCAGCAGTGCCGGTGGCGGGGAGACCCAGTACTTC. This gives the protein CASSAGGGETQYF.

The chain has TRBV11-3 and TRBJ2-1; no reliable D call. Germline assignment: CDR1 SGHNT and CDR2 YENEEA. The V end was cut by 5 bases, the J end by 7 bases, with 12 bases between. The CDR3 contains 13 residues. The CDR3 bases are TGTGCCAGCAGCCCTGCTAGTGATAATGAGCAGTTCTTC. Amino acids: CASSPASDNEQFF. The full variable domain, with the rest looked up from reference TRBV11-3 and TRBJ2-1, is EAGVVQSPRYKIIEKKQPVAFWCNPISGHNTLYWYLQNLGQGPELLIRYENEEAVDDSQLPKDRFSAERLKGVDSTLKIQPAELGDSAVYLCASSPASDNEQFFGPGTRLTVL.

The chain links TRBV28 to TRBJ2-1, with D possibly being TRBD2 (5 bases). This CDR3 has 15 residues. V lost 5 bases and J 5 bases, leaving 16 bases between the germline ends. CDR1 is MDHEN, CDR2 SYDVKM, per germline. The CDR3 bases are TGTGCCAGCAGTCGTTTGTGGGGAGAAAACAATGAGCAGTTCTTC. It specifies CASSRLWGENNEQFF.

The V gene is TRBV7-9, the J gene TRBJ1-1; 7 nucleotides agree with TRBD1. V shed 5 bases, J shed 3 bases, and the junction held 6 bases outside the gene matches. This CDR3 is 14 amino acids long. CDR1 SEHNR and CDR2 FQNEAQ come from the germline V gene (reference sequence). This chain's CDR3 is CASSVMQGDTEAFF. In DNA form, the CDR3 reads TGTGCCAGCAGCGTAATGCAGGGGGACACTGAAGCTTTCTTT.

This clone was found once. The CDR3 DNA reads as TGTGCCAGAAAACACCGGGACAGGAAGTGTGAGCAGTACTTC. Translated: CARKHRDRKCEQYF. The chain is built from TRBV21-1 and TRBJ2-7; TRBD1, the table's D call, lacks a check against the DNA. TRBV21-1 is described as a pseudogene. The CDR3 runs to 14 residues.

The chain employs TRBV28 and TRBJ1-2; D is uncertain. Germline CDR1 reads MDHEN; CDR2 reads SYDVKM. The V gene lost 10 bases and the J gene lost 4 bases, with 7 bases spanning the gap. This CDR3 comprises 10 residues. CDR3 sequence reads: CATELYGYTF. Written as DNA, the CDR3 is TGTGCCACTGAGCTCTATGGCTACACCTTC.

The V call is TRBV18, the J call TRBJ2-7, with a possible D match to TRBD1 (5 bases). The CDR3 has 15 amino acids. Trimming cost V 3 bases and J 7 bases, with 19 bases left between them. The V gene's germline CDR1 is KGHSH and CDR2 LQKENI. DNA of the CDR3: TGTGCCAGCTCACCCGTTTGGGGCGCGGTGCAGGAGCAGTACTTC. Amino acids: CASSPVWGAVQEQYF.

The table lists this clone with a count of one. The CDR3 sequence: CASSRQGLEQYF. As DNA, the CDR3 is TGTGCCAGCAGTCGACAGGGTTTGGAGCAGTACTTC. The chain is built from TRBV6-5 and TRBJ2-5; 7 bases align to TRBD1. V shed 5 bases, J shed 11 bases, and the junction held 8 bases outside the gene matches. Germline V gene data show CDR1 as MNHEY and CDR2 as SVGAGI. This CDR3 is 12 amino acids long.

This clone has more than one count but fewer than ten. This chain connects TRBV6-6 to TRBJ2-1; 7 bases agree with TRBD2. V lost 5 bases to trimming and J lost 2 bases; unmatched junction nucleotides: 6. The germline V gene has CDR1 MNHNY and CDR2 SVGAGI (reference sequence). The CDR3 spans 15 residues. The CDR3 sequence: CASSDTSAAYNEQFF. Here the CDR3 DNA reads TGTGCCAGCAGTGACACTAGCGCAGCCTACAATGAGCAGTTCTTC.

This clone was seen only a few times. Here the CDR3 reads CASSSRQGSPYEQYF. The CDR3 region has the DNA TGTGCCAGCAGTTCTCGACAGGGGAGCCCCTACGAGCAGTACTTC. The rearrangement links TRBV27 to TRBJ2-7, with 8 nucleotides matching TRBD1. From germline, CDR1 is MNHEY and CDR2 SMNVEV (reference sequence). This CDR3 is 15 amino acids long. V was pared by 4 bases and J by 2 bases, with 7 bases of the junction left unmatched.

The chain employs TRBV7-9 and TRBJ2-5; possibly TRBD1 for D (6 bases). V was clipped by 1 base and J by 1 base, with 13 bases between them. The CDR3 runs 16 residues. Per germline, CDR1 SEHNR and CDR2 FQNEAQ (reference sequence). The CDR3 bases are TGTGCCAGCAGCTTAGGGCAGGGGTTGTTCCAAGAGACCCAGTACTTC. It codes for CASSLGQGLFQETQYF.

This chain joins TRBV18 and TRBJ2-7; D might be TRBD2 (6 bases). The length of the CDR3 is 13 residues. CDR1 and CDR2 (germline): KGHSH, LQKENI. The V end was cut by 3 bases, the J end by 2 bases, with 8 bases between. CDR3 sequence: CASSPGEAYEQYF. The CDR3, as DNA: TGTGCCAGCTCACCCGGGGAGGCCTACGAGCAGTACTTC.

The chain recombines TRBV7-8 with TRBJ2-7; 8 nucleotides line up with TRBD2. After removal of 1 base from V and 6 bases from J, the junction contained 2 bases not matched to a gene. This CDR3 has 13 amino acids. Germline-derived CDR1 and CDR2 are SGHVS and FQNEAQ. CDR3 in amino acids: CASSLVGLGEQYF. The CDR3, as DNA: TGTGCCAGCAGCTTAGTGGGACTAGGCGAGCAGTACTTC. The full variable domain, with the rest looked up from reference TRBV7-8 and TRBJ2-7, is GAGVSQSPRYKVAKRGQDVALRCDPISGHVSLFWYQQALGQGPEFLTYFQNEAQLDKSGLPSDRFFAERPEGSVSTLKIQRTQQEDSAVYLCASSLVGLGEQYFGPGTRLTVT.

The V gene is TRBV7-9, the J gene TRBJ1-3, with 8 bases matching TRBD1. Germline V gene data show CDR1 as SEHNR and CDR2 as FQNEAQ (reference sequence). Germline trimming cut 1 base from V and 0 bases from J; bases unmatched to any gene: 2. This CDR3 is built from 16 residues. In nucleotides, the CDR3 is TGTGCCAGCAGCTTAGACGACAGGGGCTCTGGAAACACCATATATTTT. Translated, it gives CASSLDDRGSGNTIYF.

This chain uses TRBV10-2 with TRBJ2-5; TRBD2 matches 8 bases. Trimming cost V 3 bases and J 4 bases; bases outside gene matches: 7. The CDR3 has 15 amino acids. Germline values: CDR1 WSHSY, CDR2 SAAADI. CDR3 nucleotides: TGCGCCAGCAGTGAATTCGGGAGGGGGGGAGAGACCCAGTACTTC. Its translation is CASSEFGRGGETQYF.